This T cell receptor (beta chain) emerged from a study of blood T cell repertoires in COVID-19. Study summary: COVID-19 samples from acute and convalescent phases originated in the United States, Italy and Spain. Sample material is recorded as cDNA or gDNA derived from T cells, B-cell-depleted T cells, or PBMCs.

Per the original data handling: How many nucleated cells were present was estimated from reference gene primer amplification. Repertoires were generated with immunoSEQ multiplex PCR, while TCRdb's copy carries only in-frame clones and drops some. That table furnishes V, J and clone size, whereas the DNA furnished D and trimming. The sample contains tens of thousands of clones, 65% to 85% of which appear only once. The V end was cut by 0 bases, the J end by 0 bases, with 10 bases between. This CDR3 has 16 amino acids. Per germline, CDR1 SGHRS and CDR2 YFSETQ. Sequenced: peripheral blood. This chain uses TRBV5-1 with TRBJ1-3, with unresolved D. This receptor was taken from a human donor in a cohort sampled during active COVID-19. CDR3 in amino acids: CASSLGESLSGNTIYF. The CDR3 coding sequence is TGCGCCAGCAGCTTGGGGGAGTCCCTCTCTGGAAACACCATATATTTT.